This T cell receptor beta chain was captured by sequencing in a study of radiotherapy plus CTLA-4 blockade in lung cancer. This table comes from immunoSEQ multiplex PCR, and its TCRdb copy is limited to in-frame clones, with some not included. The data contain around 110,000 clones, around 85% of them singletons. The CDR3 sequence is 17 residues long. Per the germline V gene, CDR1 is MNHNS and CDR2 is SASEGT. Trimming cost V 4 bases and J 8 bases; bases outside gene matches: 12. The chain combines TRBV6-1 with TRBJ2-1, with 12 bases lining up with TRBD2. Source: peripheral blood, taken from a patient treated with radiotherapy plus ipilimumab. This TCR was sampled from a human donor with non-small cell lung cancer that progressed on radiotherapy plus ipilimumab. Some clones in this sample may be carry-over from other donors' samples. The CDR3 nucleotides read TGTGCCAGCAGTGTACTAGCGGGGGGCGCGGGTCATCATGAGCAGTTCTTC. Translation gives CASSVLAGGAGHHEQFF.